Each of the 5 T cell receptor beta chains below was sequenced from the same sample in a study of blood T cell repertoires in COVID-19 (dated by TCRdb to 2019 to 2021). Library prep was done by the immunoSEQ multiplex PCR assay. The source is immuneACCESS, and TCRdb retained only in-frame sequences with V and J called. Part of the clones is not carried over; for the studies checked, unresolved V genes explain less than half of this, and the remainder is unexplained. This sample is represented by roughly 170,000 clones; around 88% of them were singletons. The ten largest clones capture about 3.5% of the sample. Sequencing used PBMCs or T cells enriched from blood (not recorded which). These receptors were obtained from a woman between 50 and 59 years old in a cohort exposed to, infected with or recovered from COVID-19 (not recorded which).

The chain combines TRBV2 with TRBJ2-1; unclear D gene. This CDR3 spans 13 amino acids. Germline V gives CDR1 SNHLY, CDR2 FYNNEI. Trimming took 3 bases from V and 9 from J, leaving 12 bases between them. CDR3 nucleotide sequence: TGTGCCAGCAGTGAGGATAGCTCGTTTGAGCAGTTCTTC. Translated: CASSEDSSFEQFF. The whole variable domain, remainder taken from reference TRBV2 and TRBJ2-1, is EPEVTQTPSHQVTQMGQEVILRCVPISNHLYFYWYRQILGQKVEFLVSFYNNEISEKSEIFDDQFSVERPDGSNFTLKIRSTKLEDSAMYFCASSEDSSFEQFFGPGTRLTVL.

The V call is TRBV6-2 or TRBV6-3, the J call TRBJ1-1; the match to TRBD1 covers 8 bases. Germline CDR1 and CDR2: MNHEY and SVGEGT. CDR3 length: 15 amino acids. The junction had 6 bases not matched to a gene; V was cut back by 0 bases and J by 6 bases. The CDR3 loop is CASSYSTQGVSEAFF. In nucleotides, the CDR3 is TGTGCCAGCAGTTACTCGACACAGGGGGTATCTGAAGCTTTCTTT.

The chain couples TRBV28 to TRBJ2-3; 12 bases are shared with TRBD2. The CDR3 has 20 amino acids. Germline lookup yields CDR1 MDHEN and CDR2 SYDVKM. V trimming: 3 bases; J trimming: 10 bases; junction bases outside the gene matches: 23. The CDR3 sequence: CASSFGLAGGILNITTSQYF. The CDR3 bases are TGTGCCAGCAGTTTCGGGCTAGCGGGAGGGATTTTGAACATTACCACTTCGCAGTATTTT.

The chain is built from TRBV5-1 and TRBJ1-2; D not resolved. V was pared by 0 bases and J by 2 bases, with 11 bases between. Germline-derived CDR1 and CDR2 are SGHRS and YFSETQ. The CDR3 loop spans 15 amino acids. The CDR3 sequence: CASSLVREGNYGYTF. CDR3 nucleotide sequence: TGCGCCAGCAGCTTGGTTCGGGAAGGGAACTATGGCTACACCTTC.

The rearrangement uses TRBV9 and TRBJ1-4, with TRBD1 matching 9 bases. This CDR3 region has 14 residues. Germline CDR1 SGDLS, CDR2 YYNGEE. The J segment lost 8 bases and the V segment lost 7 bases, leaving 9 bases of the junction unmatched. CDR3 sequence (DNA): TGTGCCAGCGCGCCGGGACAGGGCTTAGAAAAACTGTTTTTT. Translated, it gives CASAPGQGLEKLFF.